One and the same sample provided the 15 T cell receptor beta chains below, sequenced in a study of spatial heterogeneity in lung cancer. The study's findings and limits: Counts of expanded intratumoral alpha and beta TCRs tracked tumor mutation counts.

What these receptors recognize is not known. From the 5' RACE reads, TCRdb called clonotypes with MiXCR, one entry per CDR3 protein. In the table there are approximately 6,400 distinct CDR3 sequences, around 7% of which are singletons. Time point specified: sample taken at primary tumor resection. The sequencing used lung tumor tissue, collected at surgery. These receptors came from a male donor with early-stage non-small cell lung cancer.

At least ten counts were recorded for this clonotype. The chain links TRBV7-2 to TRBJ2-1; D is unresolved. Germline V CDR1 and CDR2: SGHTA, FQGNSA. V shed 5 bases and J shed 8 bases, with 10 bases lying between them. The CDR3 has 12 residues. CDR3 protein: CASSPQADEQFF. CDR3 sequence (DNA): TGTGCCAGCAGCCCCCAGGCGGATGAGCAGTTCTTC. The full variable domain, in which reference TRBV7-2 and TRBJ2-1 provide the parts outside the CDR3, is GAGVSQSPSNKVTEKGKDVELRCDPISGHTALYWYRQSLGQGLEFLIYFQGNSAPDKSGLPSDRFSAERTGGSVSTLTIQRTQQEDSAVYLCASSPQADEQFFGPGTRLTVL.

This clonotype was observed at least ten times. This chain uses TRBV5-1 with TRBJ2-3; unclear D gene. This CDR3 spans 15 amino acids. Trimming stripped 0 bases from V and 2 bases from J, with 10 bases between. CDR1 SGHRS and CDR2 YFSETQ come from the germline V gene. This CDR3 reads CASSLVPVNTDTQYF. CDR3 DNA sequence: TGCGCCAGCAGCTTGGTCCCAGTTAACACAGATACGCAGTATTTT.

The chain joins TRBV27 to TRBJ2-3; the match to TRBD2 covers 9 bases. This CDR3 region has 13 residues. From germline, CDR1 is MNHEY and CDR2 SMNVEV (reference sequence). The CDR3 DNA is TGTGCGACTAGCGGAGGGGGTTCAGATACGCAGTATTTT. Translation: CATSGGGSDTQYF.

The CDR3 is CASSPQGSHNEQFF. CDR3 nucleotides: TGTGCCAGCAGCCCACAGGGAAGCCACAATGAGCAGTTCTTC. The J gene is TRBJ2-1, the V gene TRBV7-8; possible D gene TRBD1, 6 bases. V was shortened by 5 bases and J by 5 bases, with 13 bases between the two germline ends. The CDR3 consists of 14 residues. CDR1 is SGHVS and CDR2 is FQNEAQ in the germline V gene.

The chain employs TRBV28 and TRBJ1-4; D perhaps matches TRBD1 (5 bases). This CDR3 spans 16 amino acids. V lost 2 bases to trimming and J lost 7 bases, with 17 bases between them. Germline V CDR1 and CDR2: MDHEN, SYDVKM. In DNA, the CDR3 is TGTGCCAGCAGTTTAAAGGGCGCGGGGGTTGCTGAAAAACTGTTTTTT. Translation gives CASSLKGAGVAEKLFF.

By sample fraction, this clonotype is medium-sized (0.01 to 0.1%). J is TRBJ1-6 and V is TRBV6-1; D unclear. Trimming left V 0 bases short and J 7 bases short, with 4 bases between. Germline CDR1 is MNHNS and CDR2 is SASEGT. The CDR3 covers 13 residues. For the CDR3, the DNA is TGTGCCAGCAGTGAAGCGGTCAATTCACCCCTCCACTTT. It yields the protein CASSEAVNSPLHF.

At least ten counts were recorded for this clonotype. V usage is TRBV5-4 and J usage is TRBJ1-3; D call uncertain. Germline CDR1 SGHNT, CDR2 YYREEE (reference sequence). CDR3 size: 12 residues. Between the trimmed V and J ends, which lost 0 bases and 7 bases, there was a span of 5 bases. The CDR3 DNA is TGTGCCAGCAGCTTGGCCGGTAACACCATATATTTT. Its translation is CASSLAGNTIYF.

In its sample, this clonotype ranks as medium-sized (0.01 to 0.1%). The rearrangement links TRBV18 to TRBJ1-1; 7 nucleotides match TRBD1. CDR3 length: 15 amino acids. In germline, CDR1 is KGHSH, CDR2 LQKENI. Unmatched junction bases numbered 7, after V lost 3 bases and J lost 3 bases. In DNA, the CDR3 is TGTGCCAGCTCACCTTACAGGGGTGGTGACACTGAAGCTTTCTTT. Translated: CASSPYRGGDTEAFF.

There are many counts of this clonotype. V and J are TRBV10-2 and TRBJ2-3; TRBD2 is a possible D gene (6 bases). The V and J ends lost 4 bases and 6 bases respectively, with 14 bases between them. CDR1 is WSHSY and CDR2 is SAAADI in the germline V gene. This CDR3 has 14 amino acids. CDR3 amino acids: CASSVWGVRDTQYF. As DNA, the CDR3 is TGCGCCAGCAGTGTTTGGGGGGTTAGGGATACGCAGTATTTT.

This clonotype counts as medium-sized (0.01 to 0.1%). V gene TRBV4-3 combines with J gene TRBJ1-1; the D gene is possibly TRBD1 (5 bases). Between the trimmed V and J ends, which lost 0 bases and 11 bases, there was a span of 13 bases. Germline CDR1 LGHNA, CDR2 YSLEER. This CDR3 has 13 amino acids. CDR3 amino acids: CASSQEDTGRAFF. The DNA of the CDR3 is TGCGCCAGCAGCCAAGAGGACACCGGGCGCGCTTTCTTT.

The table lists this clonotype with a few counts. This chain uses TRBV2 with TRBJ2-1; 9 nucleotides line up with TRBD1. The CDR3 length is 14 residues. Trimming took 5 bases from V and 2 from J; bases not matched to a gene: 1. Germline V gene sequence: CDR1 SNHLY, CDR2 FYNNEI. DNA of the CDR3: TGTGCCAGCAGTCGACAGGGGGCCTACAATGAGCAGTTCTTC. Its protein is CASSRQGAYNEQFF.

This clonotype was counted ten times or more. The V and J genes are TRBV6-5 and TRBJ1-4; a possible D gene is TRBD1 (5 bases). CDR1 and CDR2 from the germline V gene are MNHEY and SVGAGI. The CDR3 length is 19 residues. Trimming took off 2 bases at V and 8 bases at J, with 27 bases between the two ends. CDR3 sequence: CASSYEPPDTFPRGEKLFF. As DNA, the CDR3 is TGTGCCAGCAGTTACGAACCGCCGGACACTTTCCCTAGAGGGGAAAAACTGTTTTTT.

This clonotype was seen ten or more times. DNA of the CDR3: TGTGCCAGCAGTTTATTCATGTACGGGGGGACCGGGGAGCTGTTTTTT. This translates into CASSLFMYGGTGELFF. This rearrangement joins TRBV28 to TRBJ2-2; 7 nucleotides agree with TRBD2. Germline assignment: CDR1 MDHEN and CDR2 SYDVKM. V shed 1 base, J shed 5 bases, and the junction held 7 bases outside the gene matches. The CDR3 sequence is 16 residues long.

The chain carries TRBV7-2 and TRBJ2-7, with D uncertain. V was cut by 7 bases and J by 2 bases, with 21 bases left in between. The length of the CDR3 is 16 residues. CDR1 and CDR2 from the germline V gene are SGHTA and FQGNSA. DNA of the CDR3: TGTGCCAGCACAAGGACGGTGCAAGTTTCCCCCTACGAGCAGTACTTC. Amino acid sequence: CASTRTVQVSPYEQYF.

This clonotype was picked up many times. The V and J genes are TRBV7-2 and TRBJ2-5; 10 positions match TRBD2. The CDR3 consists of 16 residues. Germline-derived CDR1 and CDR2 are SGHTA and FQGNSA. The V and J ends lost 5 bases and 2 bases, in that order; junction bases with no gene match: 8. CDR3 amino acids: CASSLTQAGGQETQYF. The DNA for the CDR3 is TGTGCCAGCAGCCTTACTCAAGCGGGGGGGCAAGAGACCCAGTACTTC.